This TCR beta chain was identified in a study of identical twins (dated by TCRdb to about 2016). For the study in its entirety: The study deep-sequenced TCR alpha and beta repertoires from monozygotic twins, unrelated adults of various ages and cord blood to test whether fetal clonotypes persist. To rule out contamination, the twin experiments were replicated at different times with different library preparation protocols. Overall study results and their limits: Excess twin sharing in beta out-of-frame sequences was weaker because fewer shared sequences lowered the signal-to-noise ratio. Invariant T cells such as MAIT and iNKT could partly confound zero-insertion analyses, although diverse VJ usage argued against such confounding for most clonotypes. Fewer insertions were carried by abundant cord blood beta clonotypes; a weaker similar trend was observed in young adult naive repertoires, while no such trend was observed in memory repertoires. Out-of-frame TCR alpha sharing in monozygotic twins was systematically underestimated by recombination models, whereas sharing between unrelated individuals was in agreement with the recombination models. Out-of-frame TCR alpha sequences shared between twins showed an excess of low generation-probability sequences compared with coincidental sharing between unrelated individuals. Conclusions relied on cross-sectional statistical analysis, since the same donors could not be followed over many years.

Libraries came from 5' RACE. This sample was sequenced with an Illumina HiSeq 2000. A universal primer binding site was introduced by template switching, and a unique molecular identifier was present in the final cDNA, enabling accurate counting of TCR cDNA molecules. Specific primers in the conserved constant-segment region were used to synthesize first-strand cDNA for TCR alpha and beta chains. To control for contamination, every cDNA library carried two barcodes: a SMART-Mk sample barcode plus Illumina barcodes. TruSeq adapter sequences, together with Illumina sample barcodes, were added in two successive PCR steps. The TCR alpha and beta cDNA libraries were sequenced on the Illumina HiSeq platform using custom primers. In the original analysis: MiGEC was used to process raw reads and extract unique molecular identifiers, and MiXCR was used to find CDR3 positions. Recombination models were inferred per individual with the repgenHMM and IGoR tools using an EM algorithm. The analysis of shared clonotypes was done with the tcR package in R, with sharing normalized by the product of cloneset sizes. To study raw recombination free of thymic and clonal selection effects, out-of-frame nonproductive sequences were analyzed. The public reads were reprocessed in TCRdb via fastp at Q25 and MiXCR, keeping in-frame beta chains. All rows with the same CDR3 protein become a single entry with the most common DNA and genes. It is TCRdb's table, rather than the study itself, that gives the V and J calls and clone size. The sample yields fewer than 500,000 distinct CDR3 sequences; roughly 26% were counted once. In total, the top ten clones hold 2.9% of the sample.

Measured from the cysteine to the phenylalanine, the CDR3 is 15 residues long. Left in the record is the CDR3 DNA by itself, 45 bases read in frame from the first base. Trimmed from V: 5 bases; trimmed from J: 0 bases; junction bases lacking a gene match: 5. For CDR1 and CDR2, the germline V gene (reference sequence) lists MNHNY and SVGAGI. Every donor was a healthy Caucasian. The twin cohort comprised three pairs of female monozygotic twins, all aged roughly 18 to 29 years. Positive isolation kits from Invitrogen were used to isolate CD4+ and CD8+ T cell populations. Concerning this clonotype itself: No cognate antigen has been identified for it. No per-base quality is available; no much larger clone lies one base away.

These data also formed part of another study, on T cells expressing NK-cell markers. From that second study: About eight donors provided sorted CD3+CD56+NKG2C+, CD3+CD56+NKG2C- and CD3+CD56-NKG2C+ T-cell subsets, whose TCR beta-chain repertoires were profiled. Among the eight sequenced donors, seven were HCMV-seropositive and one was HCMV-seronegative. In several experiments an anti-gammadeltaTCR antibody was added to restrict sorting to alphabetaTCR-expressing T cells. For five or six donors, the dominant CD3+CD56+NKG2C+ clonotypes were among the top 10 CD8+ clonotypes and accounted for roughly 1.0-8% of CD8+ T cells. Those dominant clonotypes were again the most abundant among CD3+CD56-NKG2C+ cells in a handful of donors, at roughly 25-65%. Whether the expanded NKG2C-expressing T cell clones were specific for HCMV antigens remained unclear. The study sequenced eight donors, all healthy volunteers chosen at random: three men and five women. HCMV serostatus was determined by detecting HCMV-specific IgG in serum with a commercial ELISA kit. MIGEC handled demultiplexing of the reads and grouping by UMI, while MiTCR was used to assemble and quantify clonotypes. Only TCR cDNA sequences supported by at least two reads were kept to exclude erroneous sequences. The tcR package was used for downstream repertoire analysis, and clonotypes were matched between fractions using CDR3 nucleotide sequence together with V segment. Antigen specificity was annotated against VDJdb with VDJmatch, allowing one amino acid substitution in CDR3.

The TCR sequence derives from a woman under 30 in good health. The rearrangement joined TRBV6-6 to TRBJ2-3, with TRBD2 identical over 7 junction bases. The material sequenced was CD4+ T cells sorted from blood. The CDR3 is CASSPREFSTDTQYF. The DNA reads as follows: TGTGCCAGCAGTCCGCGGGAGTTTAGCACAGATACGCAGTATTTT.